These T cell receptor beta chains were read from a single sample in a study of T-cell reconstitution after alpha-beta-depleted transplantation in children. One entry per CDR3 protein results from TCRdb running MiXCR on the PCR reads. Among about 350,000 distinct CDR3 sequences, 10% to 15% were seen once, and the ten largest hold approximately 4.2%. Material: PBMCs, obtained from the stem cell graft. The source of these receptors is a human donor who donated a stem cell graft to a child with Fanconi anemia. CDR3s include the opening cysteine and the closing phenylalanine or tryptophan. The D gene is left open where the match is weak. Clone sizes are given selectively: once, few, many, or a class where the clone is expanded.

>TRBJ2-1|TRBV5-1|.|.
TGCGCCAGCAGCTTGACTAGCCAATCCTACAATGAGCAGTTCTTC
CASSLTSQSYNEQFF
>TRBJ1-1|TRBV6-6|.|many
TGTGCCAGCAGTTACGGGACCGAAGCTTTCTTT
CASSYGTEAFF
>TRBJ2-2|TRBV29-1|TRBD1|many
TGCAGCGTTACCGGGACAGGTGGGATTACCGGGGAGCTGTTTTTT
CSVTGTGGITGELFF
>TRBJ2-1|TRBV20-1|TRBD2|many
TGCAGTGCTGGGACTAGCGGGAGGTTCGAGGTAGAGCAGTTCTTC
CSAGTSGRFEVEQFF
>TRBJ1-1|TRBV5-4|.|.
TGTGCCAGCAGCTTGGGACCGACAGGGAACACTGAAGCTTTCTTT
CASSLGPTGNTEAFF
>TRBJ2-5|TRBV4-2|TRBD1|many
TGTGCCAGCAGTGACAGGGTCGAGAGGGAGACCCAGTACTTC
CASSDRVERETQYF
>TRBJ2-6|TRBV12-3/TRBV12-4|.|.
TGTGCCAGCAGCCGCCCAGGACCTGGGGCCAACGTCCTGACTTTC
CASSRPGPGANVLTF
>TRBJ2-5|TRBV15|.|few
TGTGCCACCAGCAGGGGGGCGCAGATTCCTGAAGAGACCCAGTACTTC
CATSRGAQIPEETQYF
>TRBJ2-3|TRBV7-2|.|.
TGTGCCAGCAGCTTAGCGCTCAGGGGTGGGAAAGATACGCAGTATTTT
CASSLALRGGKDTQYF
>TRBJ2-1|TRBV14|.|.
TGTGCCAGCAGCCATGTAAATGAGCAGTTCTTC
CASSHVNEQFF
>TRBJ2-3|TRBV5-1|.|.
TGCGCCAGCAGCTTGGCTTCGGCGGGCTACACAGATACGCAGTATTTT
CASSLASAGYTDTQYF
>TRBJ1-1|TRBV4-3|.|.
TGCGCCAGCAGCCAAGCGACGGGGAACTCCGAAGCTTTCTTT
CASSQATGNSEAFF
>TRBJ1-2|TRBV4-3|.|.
TGCGCCAGCAGCCAAGAGCGGACAATCACTAACGGCTACACCTTC
CASSQERTITNGYTF
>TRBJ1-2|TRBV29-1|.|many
TGCAGCGTTCGGACGGACGGTGATGGCTACACCTTC
CSVRTDGDGYTF
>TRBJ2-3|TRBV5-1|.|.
TGCGCCAGCAGCGCGGTCGATCCCCGCACAGATACGCAGTATTTT
CASSAVDPRTDTQYF
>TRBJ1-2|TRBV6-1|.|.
TGTGCCAGCAGTGAAAGTTGGTCGGTTGGCTACACCTTC
CASSESWSVGYTF
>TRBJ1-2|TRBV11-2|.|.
TGTGCCAGCAGCCCAGAGGACACTAACTATGGCTACACCTTC
CASSPEDTNYGYTF
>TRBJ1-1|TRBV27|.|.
TGTGCCAGCAGTGATCCCTTTCAGGGGATCAATGAAGCTTTCTTT
CASSDPFQGINEAFF
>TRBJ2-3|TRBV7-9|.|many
TGTGCCAGCAGCTTAGATCCTGGGTACACAGATACGCAGTATTTT
CASSLDPGYTDTQYF
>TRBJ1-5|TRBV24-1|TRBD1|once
TGTGCCACCAGTGATCCGGGACAGGGCAATCAGCCCCAGCATTTT
CATSDPGQGNQPQHF
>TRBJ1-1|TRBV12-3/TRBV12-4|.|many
TGTGCCAGCAGCACCGTCGGTCGGACTTTCTTT
CASSTVGRTFF
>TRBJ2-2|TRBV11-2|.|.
TGTGCCAGCAGCTTAGAAAATTGGGAGCTGTTTTTT
CASSLENWELFF
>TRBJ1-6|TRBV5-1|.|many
TGCGCCAGCAGCTTAGTGTCAGGGATGAATTCACCCCTCCACTTT
CASSLVSGMNSPLHF
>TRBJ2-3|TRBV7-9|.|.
TGTGCCAGCAGCCTTCTTCAGAATACGCAGTATTTT
CASSLLQNTQYF
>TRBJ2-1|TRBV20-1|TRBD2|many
TGCAGTGTAAAGATTACCGCGCGGGGGGCCTACGTGATAGATGAGCAGTTCTTC
CSVKITARGAYVIDEQFF
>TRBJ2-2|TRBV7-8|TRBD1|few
TGTGCCAGCAGCTGGGACAGGACCCCAACCGGGGAGCTGTTTTTT
CASSWDRTPTGELFF
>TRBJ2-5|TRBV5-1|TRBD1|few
TGCGCCAGCACATTGGTTGACCGAGACAGGGGCCAAGAGACCCAGTACTTC
CASTLVDRDRGQETQYF
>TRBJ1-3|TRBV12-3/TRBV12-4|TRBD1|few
TGTGCCAGCAGTACACAGGGGGCTGGAAACACCATATATTTT
CASSTQGAGNTIYF
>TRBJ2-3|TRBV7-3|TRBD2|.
TGTGCCAGCAGCTTAAACCCAGCGGGGGGTTCAGATACGCAGTATTTT
CASSLNPAGGSDTQYF
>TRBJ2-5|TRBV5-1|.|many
TGCGCCAGCAGCGGTTTCTCGGCGCAGGGAGAGACCCAGTACTTC
CASSGFSAQGETQYF
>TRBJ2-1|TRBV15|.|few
TGTGCCACCAGCAGAGATAGGTGGGGGGCTACTTCCTACAATGAGCAGTTCTTC
CATSRDRWGATSYNEQFF
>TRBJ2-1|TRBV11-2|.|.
TGTGCCAGCAGCTTAGATCTGGCGCAGTTCTTC
CASSLDLAQFF
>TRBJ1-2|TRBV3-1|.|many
TGTGCCAGCAGCCAGCTGTATGGCTACACCTTC
CASSQLYGYTF
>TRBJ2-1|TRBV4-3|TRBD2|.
TGCGCCAGCAGCCCCTGGACTAGCGGACCGACCTCCTACAATGAGCAGTTCTTC
CASSPWTSGPTSYNEQFF
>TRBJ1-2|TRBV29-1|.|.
TGCAGCGTTGGTCCTTCACCAGGGTTTAATGGCTACACCTTC
CSVGPSPGFNGYTF
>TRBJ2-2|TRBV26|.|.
TGTGCCAGCAGTTCTCGGGGGGGGGAGCTGTTTTTT
CASSSRGGELFF
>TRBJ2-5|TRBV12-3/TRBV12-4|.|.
TGTGCCAGCAGCCCCGAACACTTTCAGGAGACCCAGTACTTC
CASSPEHFQETQYF
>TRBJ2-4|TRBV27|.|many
TGTGCCAGCAGTTTATCTCGCAGCCTAGCCAAAAACATTCAGTACTTC
CASSLSRSLAKNIQYF
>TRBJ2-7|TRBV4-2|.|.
TGTGCCAGCAGCCAAAATATAGCATACGAGCAGTACTTC
CASSQNIAYEQYF
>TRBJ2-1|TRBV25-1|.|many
TGTGCCAGCAGTGCGGGGTTGGCCTACAATGAGCAGTTCTTC
CASSAGLAYNEQFF
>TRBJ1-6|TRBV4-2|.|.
TGTGCCAGCAGCCAAGAGGTCGACAGACAAAATTCACCCCTCCACTTT
CASSQEVDRQNSPLHF
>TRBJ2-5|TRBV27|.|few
TGTGCCAGCAGTTCAATCGGCACGGAGCAAGAGACCCAGTACTTC
CASSSIGTEQETQYF